This T cell receptor (beta chain) came from a study of blood T cell repertoires in COVID-19 (TCRdb year 2020). About the study as a whole: Collaborator samples came from the United States, Italy and Spain and covered acute and convalescent phases of COVID-19. The prospective study material was composed of cDNA or gDNA derived from T cells, B-cell-depleted T cells, or PBMCs. Deeply sampled blood TCRbeta repertoires from subjects exposed to, actively infected with, or recovered from COVID-19 were included in the dataset. The repertoires were made available in a free public database intended to serve as a resource for research on the immune response to SARS-CoV-2. Samples were obtained from the ongoing ImmuneRACE study (first 160 participants) and from over a thousand subjects provided by 6 global collaborators. A de-identified subject ID, COVID-19 status, age in years and sex were almost always included in the sample metadata. Where HLA class I and class II types were available, the types were taken from metadata supplied by the sample provider, not from assay-based typing.

TCRbeta CDR3 regions were amplified from genomic DNA by means of the immunoSEQ Assay, a bias-controlled multiplex PCR. Concerning the study's data processing: The number of nucleated cells in each sample was estimated from the amplification of reference gene primers within the assay. Sequence reads were collapsed and filtered to measure the absolute abundance of every unique TCRbeta CDR3 rearrangement. For each sample, productive Simpson clonality was calculated as the square root of Simpson's diversity index across productive rearrangements. The table comes from immuneACCESS by way of TCRdb, which keeps in-frame sequences with V and J called. Part of the clones is missing from these tables; in studies checked, under half for an unresolved V gene and the rest for unknown reasons. V, J and clone size derive from that table, while D and trimming were established from the DNA sequence. The sample records more than 300,000 clones, 90% to 95% of which are singletons. The ten top clones hold 3% to 5% of the sample.

Study-level results and caveats: The quantity of clinical and demographic metadata differed by source and by participant and was supplied without curation.

Worth noting for this clone: Its antigen is currently not known. It has no much larger one-base neighbor in the sample; base qualities were not kept.

Enrolling through a virtual design, the prospective study's participants ranged in age from roughly 18 to 100 years and lived across more than 20 United States geographic areas. In the prospective study, cohorts were assigned on the basis of participant-reported clinical history obtained from a screening survey and a study questionnaire. A participant counted as exposed if, within 2 weeks of entering the study, that participant had been in contact with someone who had a PCR-confirmed or clinician-diagnosed COVID-19 case. In the prospective study, whole blood, serum and a nasopharyngeal or oropharyngeal swab were collected from each participant by mobile phlebotomists. Additional blood draws and questionnaires over an approximately 2-month period could optionally be provided by prospective study participants. Before DNA extraction, prospective study blood samples were shipped either frozen or at room temperature.

This TCR was sampled from a woman under 40 who had been exposed to COVID-19. Sequencing used PBMCs or T cells enriched from blood (not recorded which).

The CDR3 reads CASSPIRGQGAGANVLTF. The sequenced DNA is TGTGCCAGCAGCCCGATAAGGGGACAGGGGGCAGGGGCCAACGTCCTGACTTTC. The rearrangement joined TRBV4-2 to TRBJ2-6, and TRBD1 aligns with 12 junction nucleotides. V and J are trimmed by 4 bases and 4 bases, and the gene matches miss 8 bases of the junction. From the germline V gene, CDR1 is LGHNA and CDR2 is YNFKEQ. Spanning cysteine to phenylalanine, the CDR3 consists of 18 amino acids. Only CDR3 DNA remains: 54 bases, in frame from the first base.